Following are 13 T cell receptor beta chains from one sample sequenced in a study of blood T cell repertoires in COVID-19. The assay was immunoSEQ multiplex PCR, and TCRdb's table has in-frame clones only and misses some. The table lists about 310,000 clones, around 87% of them singletons. The sample was peripheral blood. All receptors derive from a man between 65 and 85 years old with acute or convalescent COVID-19.

The J gene is TRBJ2-2, the V gene TRBV19; possibly TRBD2 for D (5 bases). Germline-derived CDR1 and CDR2 are LNHDA and SQIVND (reference sequence). With 7 bases removed from V and 6 bases from J, the gap between germline ends came to 15 bases. This CDR3 has 14 residues. CDR3 in amino acids: CASKSSGKPGELFF. CDR3 coding DNA: TGTGCCAGTAAAAGTTCGGGGAAGCCCGGGGAGCTGTTTTTT.

The rearrangement uses TRBV18 and TRBJ2-4, with 7 bases aligning to TRBD1. This CDR3 has 16 residues. Germline lookup yields CDR1 KGHSH and CDR2 LQKENI. V gave up 5 bases and J gave up 5 bases; unmatched junction bases: 12. DNA for the CDR3: TGTGCCAGCTCATCTCTGCCACAGGGGAATGAAAACATTCAGTACTTC. It translates to CASSSLPQGNENIQYF. The full variable domain, its missing parts supplied by reference TRBV18 and TRBJ2-4, is NAGVMQNPRHLVRRRGQEARLRCSPMKGHSHVYWYRQLPEEGLKFMVYLQKENIIDESGMPKERFSAEFPKEGPSILRIQQVVRGDSAAYFCASSSLPQGNENIQYFGAGTRLSVL.

J is TRBJ2-7 and V is TRBV5-1; perhaps TRBD2 as D (5 bases). Per germline, CDR1 SGHRS and CDR2 YFSETQ. The CDR3 extends over 14 amino acids. The V and J ends lost 0 bases and 5 bases respectively, with 12 bases between them. CDR3 in amino acids: CASSLATGDNEQYF. The CDR3 bases are TGCGCCAGCAGCTTGGCCACCGGGGATAACGAGCAGTACTTC.

The V call is TRBV7-2, the J call TRBJ2-2; TRBD2 matches 12 bases. CDR3 length equals 16 residues. With V trimmed by 3 bases and J by 4 bases, 3 bases remained unmatched. Germline CDR1 SGHTA, CDR2 FQGNSA. CDR3 region: CASSFLLAGGTGELFF. CDR3 DNA: TGTGCCAGCAGCTTCTTACTAGCGGGGGGCACCGGGGAGCTGTTTTTT.

V and J are TRBV3-1 (or the pseudogene TRBV3-2) and TRBJ1-6; D unresolved. Germline CDR1 reads LGHDT; CDR2 reads YNNKEL (reference sequence). Trimming shortened V by 2 bases and J by 9 bases, and 17 bases separated the two germline ends. This CDR3 has 16 residues. The CDR3: CASSQRSGIRVSPLHF. In DNA form, the CDR3 reads TGTGCCAGCAGCCAAAGGTCCGGGATCCGGGTTTCACCCCTCCACTTT.

CDR3 residues: CASSLEGPGNEQFF. In DNA form, the CDR3 reads TGTGCCAGCAGCTTGGAAGGGCCGGGGAATGAGCAGTTCTTC. The rearrangement uses TRBV5-4 and TRBJ2-1; a possible D gene is TRBD2 (5 bases). V lost 0 bases, J lost 7 bases, and 11 bases lay in between. CDR1 is SGHNT and CDR2 is YYREEE in the germline V gene (reference sequence). This CDR3 is 14 amino acids long.

The rearrangement links TRBV27 to TRBJ2-7, with D possibly TRBD2 on 5 matching bases. Trimming removed 4 bases at V and 4 bases at J, with 20 bases between. Germline assignment: CDR1 MNHEY and CDR2 SMNVEV (reference sequence). This CDR3 comprises 16 residues. For the CDR3, the DNA is TGTGCCAGCAGTTCCCTTCCTCTGACTACTTATTACGAGCAGTACTTC. Protein product: CASSSLPLTTYYEQYF.

V gene TRBV27 combines with J gene TRBJ2-5; TRBD2 is a possible D gene (7 bases). The V gene lost 4 bases and the J gene lost 2 bases, with 23 bases spanning the gap. This CDR3 region has 18 residues. Germline V lookup: CDR1 MNHEY, CDR2 SMNVEV (reference sequence). The CDR3 sequence is CASSWRGRNLNPQETQYF. DNA of the CDR3: TGTGCCAGCAGTTGGCGGGGGCGGAATTTAAATCCTCAAGAGACCCAGTACTTC.

The rearrangement uses TRBV3-1 (or the pseudogene TRBV3-2) and TRBJ2-7, with D possibly matching TRBD2 (6 bases). Germline-derived CDR1 and CDR2 are LGHDT and YNNKEL (reference sequence). The CDR3 loop spans 12 amino acids. With 5 bases removed from V and 3 bases from J, the gap between germline ends came to 8 bases. The CDR3 is CASSGGIYEQYF. Here the CDR3 DNA reads TGTGCCAGCAGCGGGGGGATCTACGAGCAGTACTTC.

This sequence joins TRBV9 and TRBJ2-2; a possible D gene is TRBD1 (6 bases). The CDR3 is 15 residues long. Per germline, CDR1 SGDLS and CDR2 YYNGEE. V gave up 3 bases and J gave up 1 base, with 10 bases separating them. In DNA, the CDR3 is TGTGCCAGCAGCGCCTGGACAGAGAACACCGGGGAGCTGTTTTTT. Translating it yields CASSAWTENTGELFF.

The J gene is TRBJ2-2, the V gene TRBV4-3; 13 bases line up with TRBD2. V shed 4 bases, J shed 5 bases, and the junction held 7 bases outside the gene matches. From germline, CDR1 is LGHNA and CDR2 YSLEER. The length of the CDR3 is 17 residues. This chain's CDR3 is CASSPRTSGRDTGELFF. The CDR3 DNA follows: TGCGCCAGCAGCCCCCGGACTAGCGGGAGAGATACCGGGGAGCTGTTTTTT.

The genes are TRBV6-4 and TRBJ2-1; tentatively, D is TRBD2 (5 bases). There are 14 residues in the CDR3. Trimming cost V 6 bases and J 11 bases, with 20 bases left between them. Germline CDR1 and CDR2: MRHNA and SNTAGT. The CDR3 protein is CASSGEAAIGQQFF. CDR3 in DNA: TGTGCCAGCAGCGGGGAAGCGGCCATTGGCCAGCAGTTCTTC.

This clone was seen once. The chain is built from TRBV7-9 and TRBJ1-2, with D tentatively TRBD1 (6 bases). Germline lookup yields CDR1 SEHNR and CDR2 FQNEAQ (reference sequence). The V gene lost 3 bases and the J gene lost 7 bases, with 12 bases spanning the gap. The CDR3 is 13 amino acids. Here the CDR3 reads CASSLPQGFGYTF. The CDR3 coding sequence is TGTGCCAGCAGCTTGCCCCAGGGGTTTGGCTACACCTTC.